This T cell receptor beta chain was retrieved from a study of T cell responses to AZD1222 COVID-19 vaccine. Overall study context: Samples with a second dose at about 4 or about 12 weeks were pooled together.

Details on this clone: Its cognate antigen is unknown.

Sequencing was performed with immunoSEQ multiplex PCR; in TCRdb, only in-frame clones are kept and a portion is missing. Among about 150,000 clones listed, about 87% were seen once. Study results and limitations: Recipients of AZD1222 seropositive at baseline numbered only 5 to 7. Repertoire sampling was restricted to post-peak T cell response timepoints. At 160-218 and 743-854, vaccine-associated CD4 TCRs were dominant, and they spanned spike.

V lost 5 bases to trimming and J lost 2 bases, with 15 bases between them. The V gene's germline CDR1 is SGHTA and CDR2 FQGNSA. CDR3 size: 15 residues. The sequencing here drew on peripheral blood, taken on day 0 of AZD1222 vaccination. The chain carries TRBV7-2 and TRBJ1-1; a weak D match, TRBD1 (5 bases). This clonotype originated in an adult in good health. CDR3 sequence reads: CASSTPQGTNTEAFF. Written as DNA, the CDR3 is TGTGCCAGCAGCACCCCGCAGGGAACCAACACTGAAGCTTTCTTT.